These T cell receptor beta chains were read from a single sample in a study of spatial heterogeneity in lung cancer. One entry per CDR3 protein, called by TCRdb with MiXCR from the 5' RACE reads. The sample shows tens of thousands of distinct CDR3 sequences, approximately 15% of them seen only once. The input for sequencing was lung tumor tissue, taken at surgery. All receptors derive from a female donor with early-stage non-small cell lung cancer. Both conserved end residues are part of each CDR3. The D gene is left open where the match is weak. The size of a clone is reported for some rows only, either as once, few or many, or as a class for expanded clones.

>TRBJ2-3|TRBV24-1|TRBD1|many
TGTGCCACCAGTGGAGACAGGGGGCCTACAGATACGCAGTATTTT
CATSGDRGPTDTQYF
>TRBJ2-2|TRBV6-5|-|medium-sized
TGTGCCAGCAGTTACGTCGGGGAGCTGTTTTTT
CASSYVGELFF
>TRBJ1-2|TRBV25-1|-|many
TGTGCCAGCAGTGAACGTGGCTATATGTATGGCTACACCTTC
CASSERGYMYGYTF
>TRBJ2-7|TRBV29-1|TRBD2|many
TGCAGCGCCGGGGGGTCGGGGGTCTTCTACGAGCAGTACTTC
CSAGGSGVFYEQYF
>TRBJ2-7|TRBV6-5|-|-
TGTGTCGCAGGTGGGATTTACGAGCAGTACTTC
CVAGGIYEQYF
>TRBJ2-5|TRBV28|TRBD2|-
TGTGCCAGCAGGTCAAGCGGGACTGGGGGAGAGACCCAGTACTTC
CASRSSGTGGETQYF
>TRBJ2-1|TRBV6-6|TRBD2|many
TGTGCCAGCAGTTACGGGTTCGGGACTAATAACAATGAGCAGTTCTTC
CASSYGFGTNNNEQFF
>TRBJ2-2|TRBV20-1|-|many
TGCAGTGCTAGACGGCAGGGGAACACCGGGGAGCTGTTTTTT
CSARRQGNTGELFF
>TRBJ2-1|TRBV20-1|-|many
TGCAGTGCTGTGGCCTTCCGATACAATGAGCAGTTCTTC
CSAVAFRYNEQFF
>TRBJ2-3|TRBV7-3|TRBD2|-
TGTGCCAGCAGCCCAGGACTACTAGCGGGAGCCACAGATACGCAGTATTTT
CASSPGLLAGATDTQYF
>TRBJ2-5|TRBV7-9|-|many
TGTGCCAGCAGGGGGCCTACGGTGACCCAGTACTTC
CASRGPTVTQYF
>TRBJ2-5|TRBV6-6|TRBD2|few
TGTGCCAGCAGTTACTCGATGACTAGCGGGAGGTACCAAGAGACCCAGTACTTC
CASSYSMTSGRYQETQYF
>TRBJ2-6|TRBV2|-|many
TGTGCCAGCAGTGAGCGGTCGGGGCGGTGGGCCAACGTCCTGACTTTC
CASSERSGRWANVLTF
>TRBJ2-7|TRBV7-2|-|many
TGTGCCAGCAGCTTATATCCGGGACGAGGCTACGAGCAGTACTTC
CASSLYPGRGYEQYF
>TRBJ2-5|TRBV2|TRBD1|many
TGTGCCAGCAGGGTTCGACAGGGGGCGCGGGAGACCCAGTACTTC
CASRVRQGARETQYF
>TRBJ2-5|TRBV2|-|-
TGTGCCAGCTTGTCTGAGACCCAGTACTTC
CASLSETQYF